This T cell receptor beta chain derives from a study of T cell changes during pregnancy in multiple sclerosis. This table comes from immunoSEQ multiplex PCR, and its TCRdb copy is limited to in-frame clones, with some not included. Of under 110,000 clones in the sample, about 90% were seen once. The origin of this receptor is a female donor with multiple sclerosis, enrolled in a pregnancy study. The specimen was peripheral blood, collected before pregnancy.

The CDR3: CASSESPSGIYNEQFF. CDR3 DNA: TGTGCCAGCAGTGAAAGTCCTAGCGGGATTTACAATGAGCAGTTCTTC. V gene TRBV6-4 combines with J gene TRBJ2-1; 9 bases are a match to TRBD2. V trimming: 3 bases; J trimming: 4 bases; junction bases outside the gene matches: 7. Germline assignment: CDR1 MRHNA and CDR2 SNTAGT. CDR3 length: 16 amino acids.